This T cell receptor (beta chain) was identified during a study of CD8 T cell repertoires and HIV-1 epitope variants. For the study at large: T cells were stimulated with Twenty-five Gag and Nef peptides separately. Epitopes were three Gag families plus Nef HW9 and YT9. The study, taken as a whole, reports: The TAALDMSHF plasma variant had no responses, unlike KF9 (about 5 clonotypes) and HW9 (one).

Germline V gives CDR1 LNHNV, CDR2 YYDKDF (reference sequence). V lost 5 bases to trimming and J lost 3 bases, with 10 bases between them. The CDR3 is 13 amino acids. On this clone itself: The antigen is not known.

Profiled with immunoSEQ multiplex PCR; TCRdb holds only in-frame clones, not every one. The sample includes under 5,500 clones, approximately 70% of them seen just once. The V and J genes are TRBV15 and TRBJ1-1; maybe TRBD1 (6 bases). The TCR was taken from a male donor with HIV. The material sequenced was cultured CD8+ T cells derived from PBMCs. In DNA form, the CDR3 reads TGTGCCACCAGCGTCTCAGGGGACACTGAAGCTTTCTTT. It is translated as CATSVSGDTEAFF. The full variable domain, its missing parts supplied by reference TRBV15 and TRBJ1-1, is DAMVIQNPRYQVTQFGKPVTLSCSQTLNHNVMYWYQQKSSQAPKLLFHYYDKDFNNEADTPDNFQSRRPNTSFCFLDIRSPGLGDTAMYLCATSVSGDTEAFFGQGTRLTVV.